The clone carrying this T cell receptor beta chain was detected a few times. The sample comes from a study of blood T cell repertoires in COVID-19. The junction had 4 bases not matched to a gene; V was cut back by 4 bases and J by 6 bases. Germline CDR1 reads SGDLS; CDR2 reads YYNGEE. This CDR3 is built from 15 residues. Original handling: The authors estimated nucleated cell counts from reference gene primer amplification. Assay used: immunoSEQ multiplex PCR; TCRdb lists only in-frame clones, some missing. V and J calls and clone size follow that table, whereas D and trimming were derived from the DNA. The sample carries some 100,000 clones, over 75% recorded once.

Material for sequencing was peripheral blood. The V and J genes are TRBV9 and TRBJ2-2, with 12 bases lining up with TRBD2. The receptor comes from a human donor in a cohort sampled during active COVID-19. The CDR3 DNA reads TGTGCCAGCAGCTTGGGACTAGCGGGCGCCGGGGAGCTGTTTTTT. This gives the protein CASSLGLAGAGELFF. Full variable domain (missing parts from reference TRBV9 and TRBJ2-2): DSGVTQTPKHLITATGQRVTLRCSPRSGDLSVYWYQQSLDQGLQFLIQYYNGEERAKGNILERFSAQQFPDLHSELNLSSLELGDSALYFCASSLGLAGAGELFFGEGSRLTVL.